These 14 T cell receptor beta chains originate from one sample sequenced in a study of shared clonotypes between healthy human individuals. The protocol was immunoSEQ multiplex PCR, while the TCRdb copy is restricted to in-frame clones and leaves out a portion. The table lists roughly 380,000 clones, about 96% of them singletons. Sequencing was done on a sample of memory CD8+ T cells sorted from blood. Subset meaning: CD45RO+ cells pooled with CCR7-negative TemRA cells. All receptors come from a man between 25 and 39 years old in good health.

The chain is built from TRBV30 and TRBJ2-2; unclear D gene. The CDR3 covers 13 residues. V lost 0 bases to trimming and J lost 6 bases, with 8 bases between them. Germline CDR1 GTSNPN, CDR2 SVGIG (reference sequence). CDR3 region: CAWSVWVSGELFF. The CDR3 DNA follows: TGTGCCTGGAGTGTTTGGGTTTCCGGGGAGCTGTTTTTT. The entire variable domain, with the rest obtained from reference TRBV30 and TRBJ2-2, is as follows: SQTIHQWPATLVQPVGSPLSLECTVEGTSNPNLYWYRQAAGRGLQLLFYSVGIGQISSEVPQNLSASRPQDRQFILSSKKLLLSDSGFYLCAWSVWVSGELFFGEGSRLTVL.

The CDR3, as DNA: TGTGCCAGTGCACAGGGGTCGGTGTACACCGGGGAGCTGTTTTTT. This sequence encodes CASAQGSVYTGELFF. V and J are TRBV6-4 and TRBJ2-2; TRBD1 matches 7 bases. Germline CDR1 reads MRHNA; CDR2 reads SNTAGT. With V trimmed by 9 bases and J by 3 bases, 10 bases remained unmatched. The CDR3 loop spans 15 amino acids.

The DNA for the CDR3 is TGTGCCATCCGGACAGCGTCCTACGAGCAGTACTTC. Protein: CAIRTASYEQYF. The genes are TRBV6-1 and TRBJ2-7, with D perhaps TRBD1 (6 bases). Trimming cost V 10 bases and J 1 base, with 11 bases left between them. The CDR3 is 12 residues long. Germline lookup yields CDR1 MNHNS and CDR2 SASEGT.

Here the CDR3 reads CASSLDRGEQYF. The CDR3 DNA reads TGTGCCAGCAGCTTGGACAGGGGCGAGCAGTACTTC. The chain recombines TRBV5-5 with TRBJ2-7, with TRBD1 identical over 7 bases. Trimming cost V 0 bases and J 6 bases; bases outside gene matches: 0. The germline CDR1 and CDR2 sequences are SGHKS and YYEKEE (reference sequence). The CDR3 spans 12 residues. Drawing the rest from reference TRBV5-5 and TRBJ2-7, the complete variable domain is DAGVTQSPTHLIKTRGQQVTLRCSPISGHKSVSWYQQVLGQGPQFIFQYYEKEERGRGNFPDRFSARQFPNYSSELNVNALLLGDSALYLCASSLDRGEQYFGPGTRLTVT.

CDR3 coding DNA: TGTGCCAGCAGTGAAGGACCAACCTACGAGCAGTACTTC. Residues: CASSEGPTYEQYF. The chain couples TRBV2 to TRBJ2-7; D remains unclear. The CDR3 is made up of 13 amino acids. With 1 base removed from V and 2 bases from J, the gap between germline ends came to 6 bases. In germline, CDR1 is SNHLY, CDR2 FYNNEI.

This clone was seen just once. This sequence joins TRBV5-1 and TRBJ2-1; possible D gene TRBD2, 6 bases. Germline CDR1 is SGHRS and CDR2 is YFSETQ. Trimming stripped 4 bases from V and 8 bases from J, with 16 bases between. This CDR3 has 14 residues. The DNA for the CDR3 is TGCGCCAGCAGCCGGGTCAGGTCGGGGGATGAGCAGTTCTTC. The encoded protein is CASSRVRSGDEQFF.

The gene calls are TRBV6-6 and TRBJ2-7; a weak D match, TRBD1 (5 bases). The CDR3 is made up of 12 amino acids. The germline V gene encodes CDR1 MNHNY and CDR2 SVGAGI (reference sequence). V was cut by 8 bases and J by 3 bases, with 11 bases left in between. The CDR3 reads CASSAGYYEQYF. In DNA, the CDR3 is TGTGCCAGCTCGGCAGGGTACTACGAGCAGTACTTC.

V and J are TRBV25-1 and TRBJ2-3; D is unclear. Germline V gene sequence: CDR1 MGHDK, CDR2 SYGVNS. Trimming stripped 4 bases from V and 0 bases from J, with 5 bases between. This CDR3 is built from 13 residues. This chain's CDR3 is CASSAMSTDTQYF. CDR3 in DNA: TGTGCCAGCAGTGCAATGAGCACAGATACGCAGTATTTT.

J is TRBJ2-2 and V is TRBV5-6; D is perhaps TRBD1 (6 bases). There are 16 residues in the CDR3. Germline lookup yields CDR1 SGHDT and CDR2 YYEEEE. Trimming removed 2 bases from V and 5 bases from J, with 16 bases in between. For the CDR3, the DNA is TGTGCCAGCAGCTTTTATGTGGGACAAGGGACCGGGGAGCTGTTTTTT. Translating it yields CASSFYVGQGTGELFF. Together with reference TRBV5-6 and TRBJ2-2, the CDR3 gives the full variable domain: DAGVTQSPTHLIKTRGQQVTLRCSPKSGHDTVSWYQQALGQGPQFIFQYYEEEERQRGNFPDRFSGHQFPNYSSELNVNALLLGDSALYLCASSFYVGQGTGELFFGEGSRLTVL.

V gene TRBV5-4 combines with J gene TRBJ2-3; 7 bases fit TRBD1. V dropped 4 bases and J dropped 3; count of bases not matched to a gene: 2. The germline CDR1 and CDR2 sequences are SGHNT and YYREEE (reference sequence). CDR3 size: 13 residues. This CDR3 reads CASSAQGTDTQYF. For the CDR3, the DNA is TGTGCCAGCAGCGCACAGGGGACAGATACGCAGTATTTT.

V usage is TRBV10-3 and J usage is TRBJ2-7; 8 positions match TRBD1. The CDR3 loop spans 16 amino acids. V lost 10 bases, J lost 2 bases, and 16 bases stayed unmatched. Germline V gene data show CDR1 as ENHRY and CDR2 as SYGVKD. For the CDR3, the DNA is TGTGCCACCGCGGGATCAGGTGGGACAGGTCCCTACGAGCAGTACTTC. Translated, it gives CATAGSGGTGPYEQYF.

This chain uses TRBV10-1 with TRBJ2-7; D is perhaps TRBD1 (5 bases). The V and J ends lost 3 bases and 5 bases respectively, with 14 bases between them. Germline-derived CDR1 and CDR2 are WNHNN and SYGVQD (reference sequence). The CDR3 is 14 residues long. CDR3 sequence (DNA): TGCGCCAGCAGTGACAGCAGGGAAAACGACGAGCAGTACTTC. It yields the protein CASSDSRENDEQYF.

V and J are TRBV11-3 and TRBJ1-3; TRBD1 agrees at 7 bases. This CDR3 spans 13 amino acids. Per germline, CDR1 SGHNT and CDR2 YENEEA. After removal of 2 bases from V and 5 bases from J, the junction contained 0 bases not matched to a gene. The CDR3 here is CASSLRGRNTIYF. CDR3 DNA: TGTGCCAGCAGCTTAAGGGGGCGAAACACCATATATTTT.

J is TRBJ2-2 and V is TRBV2; D ambiguous. Germline CDR1 is SNHLY and CDR2 is FYNNEI. CDR3 size: 13 residues. Trimming took 11 bases from V and 5 from J, leaving 15 bases between them. CDR3 sequence reads: CAGGSTATGELFF. For the CDR3, the DNA is TGTGCCGGTGGAAGCACAGCGACCGGGGAGCTGTTTTTT.